Each of the 20 T cell receptor beta chains below was sequenced from the same sample in a study of technical replicates of blood from a few donors. Produced via immunoSEQ multiplex PCR; TCRdb's table is partial and in-frame only. The repertoire holds 80,000 to 85,000 clones, with around 91% as singletons. Sequencing was done on a sample of T cells isolated from PBMCs. All receptors come from a human donor in good health.

The rearrangement links TRBV4-2 to TRBJ2-7; TRBD1 might be the D (6 bases). The germline V and J ends were trimmed by 3 bases and 3 bases, with 9 bases remaining between them. Germline CDR1 is LGHNA and CDR2 is YNFKEQ. The CDR3 totals 13 residues. The CDR3 protein is CASSHTGIYEQYF. The CDR3 nucleotides are TGTGCCAGCAGCCACACAGGGATCTACGAGCAGTACTTC.

The chain uses TRBV7-2 and TRBJ1-1; possible D gene TRBD1, 6 bases. The CDR3 spans 14 residues. CDR1 is SGHTA, CDR2 FQGNSA, per germline. The V gene lost 4 bases and the J gene lost 4 bases, with 13 bases spanning the gap. CDR3: CASSSNRDTTEAFF. Written as DNA, the CDR3 is TGTGCCAGCAGCTCCAACAGGGATACCACTGAAGCTTTCTTT.

This rearrangement joins TRBV27 to TRBJ2-7; D possibly corresponds to TRBD1 (5 bases). V lost 8 bases to trimming and J lost 0 bases, with 11 bases between them. The CDR3 totals 13 residues. CDR1 and CDR2 (germline): MNHEY, SMNVEV (reference sequence). In DNA form, the CDR3 reads TGTGCCAGCCAACAGGCCCTCTCCTACGAGCAGTACTTC. It translates to CASQQALSYEQYF.

The genes are TRBV6-4 and TRBJ2-3, with D possibly being TRBD1 (5 bases). This CDR3 spans 15 amino acids. The V gene's germline CDR1 is MRHNA and CDR2 SNTAGT. V gave up 5 bases and J gave up 8 bases, with 20 bases separating them. CDR3 DNA sequence: TGTGCCAGCAGTACCGAAGGGGCCCCCATGGGTACGCAGTATTTT. Translation: CASSTEGAPMGTQYF.

The chain links TRBV6-6 to TRBJ2-7, with 7 bases matching TRBD2. CDR1 is MNHNY, CDR2 SVGAGI, per germline (reference sequence). The CDR3 runs to 16 residues. The junction had 17 bases not matched to a gene; V was cut back by 6 bases and J by 6 bases. CDR3 loop: CASSWRDYPGSIEQYF. In DNA form, the CDR3 reads TGTGCCAGCAGCTGGAGGGACTACCCTGGCTCGATCGAGCAGTACTTC.

V and J are TRBV11-2 and TRBJ2-3; possibly TRBD2 for D (6 bases). The CDR3 sequence is 15 residues long. Germline V gene lookup returns CDR1 SGHAT and CDR2 FQNNGV. V was trimmed by 2 bases and J by 4 bases, leaving 13 bases between them. This CDR3 reads CASSLREAGPDTQYF. DNA for the CDR3: TGTGCCAGCAGCTTAAGGGAGGCAGGGCCAGATACGCAGTATTTT.

This clone was detected only a few times. CDR3 in amino acids: CASALQGSTEAFF. CDR3 bases: TGTGCCAGTGCATTACAGGGATCCACTGAAGCTTTCTTT. The rearrangement links TRBV11-2 to TRBJ1-1, with a weak D call TRBD1 (6 bases). There are 13 residues in the CDR3. V gave up 9 bases and J gave up 4 bases, with 15 bases separating them. Germline V CDR1 and CDR2: SGHAT, FQNNGV.

The rearrangement joins TRBV5-6 to TRBJ2-7; TRBD2 might be the D (5 bases). Per the germline V gene, CDR1 is SGHDT and CDR2 is YYEEEE. This CDR3 is 14 amino acids long. The V and J ends lost 1 base and 1 base respectively, with 9 bases between them. This CDR3 reads CASSLTTISYEQYF. The CDR3 coding sequence is TGTGCCAGCAGCTTGACGACTATTTCCTACGAGCAGTACTTC. Full variable domain (rest looked up from reference TRBV5-6 and TRBJ2-7): DAGVTQSPTHLIKTRGQQVTLRCSPKSGHDTVSWYQQALGQGPQFIFQYYEEEERQRGNFPDRFSGHQFPNYSSELNVNALLLGDSALYLCASSLTTISYEQYFGPGTRLTVT.

This chain joins TRBV4-2 and TRBJ1-1, with TRBD1 matching 8 bases. The length of the CDR3 is 16 residues. In germline, CDR1 is LGHNA, CDR2 YNFKEQ. Trimming at V came to 4 bases and at J to 6 bases, leaving 13 bases not matched to a gene. CDR3 DNA: TGTGCCAGCAGCCCAGAGGTCCAGGGGGCCGGGTCTGAAGCTTTCTTT. It codes for CASSPEVQGAGSEAFF.

The chain recombines TRBV13 with TRBJ2-3, with TRBD1 as a possible D gene (5 bases). The length of the CDR3 is 14 residues. Trimming took 3 bases from V and 2 from J, leaving 9 bases between them. Germline CDR1 and CDR2: PRHDT and FYEKMQ (reference sequence). CDR3 protein: CASSFYGATDTQYF. CDR3 in DNA: TGTGCCAGCAGCTTTTATGGGGCCACAGATACGCAGTATTTT.

V usage is TRBV9 and J usage is TRBJ2-3; D remains ambiguous. The V end was cut by 4 bases, the J end by 4 bases, with 10 bases between. The CDR3 runs to 13 residues. CDR1 is SGDLS and CDR2 is YYNGEE in the germline V gene. The CDR3 sequence: CASSLLGSDTQYF. CDR3 nucleotide sequence: TGTGCCAGCAGCCTCCTCGGTTCAGATACGCAGTATTTT. The full variable domain, completed using reference TRBV9 and TRBJ2-3, is DSGVTQTPKHLITATGQRVTLRCSPRSGDLSVYWYQQSLDQGLQFLIQYYNGEERAKGNILERFSAQQFPDLHSELNLSSLELGDSALYFCASSLLGSDTQYFGPGTRLTVL.

V gene TRBV6-5 combines with J gene TRBJ2-3; 7 bases are shared with TRBD1. Germline V gene sequence: CDR1 MNHEY, CDR2 SVGAGI. The CDR3 is 16 amino acids. The J segment lost 4 bases and the V segment lost 4 bases, leaving 11 bases of the junction unmatched. The CDR3: CASSFRGGYGADTQYF. Here the CDR3 DNA reads TGTGCCAGCAGTTTTAGAGGGGGCTATGGGGCAGATACGCAGTATTTT.

The rearrangement uses TRBV27 and TRBJ2-7, with TRBD2 matching 9 bases. The germline V gene encodes CDR1 MNHEY and CDR2 SMNVEV (reference sequence). CDR3 length: 15 residues. The ends lost 3 bases at V and 4 bases at J; junction bases unmatched: 7. The CDR3 DNA is TGTGCCAGCAGTTTGCGGGGGGGATTGCTTTACGAGCAGTACTTC. Translation gives CASSLRGGLLYEQYF.

V and J are TRBV4-3 and TRBJ2-3, with 7 bases lining up with TRBD1. The CDR3 spans 14 residues. CDR1 and CDR2 from the germline V gene are LGHNA and YSLEER. The V and J ends lost 2 bases and 3 bases, in that order; junction bases with no gene match: 2. The CDR3 DNA is TGCGCCAGCAGCCAAAGACAGGGTACAGATACGCAGTATTTT. It yields the protein CASSQRQGTDTQYF.

The chain joins TRBV7-3 to TRBJ2-5, with TRBD2 matching 9 bases. Trimming cost V 6 bases and J 4 bases; bases outside gene matches: 9. The germline V gene has CDR1 SGHTA and CDR2 FQGTGA. The CDR3 covers 15 residues. The CDR3 protein is CASSSGTSPSETQYF. DNA for the CDR3: TGTGCCAGCAGTTCGGGGACTAGCCCTTCAGAGACCCAGTACTTC.

The rearrangement joins TRBV5-6 to TRBJ2-5, with 10 bases identical to TRBD1. With V trimmed by 3 bases and J by 4 bases, 12 bases remained unmatched. The CDR3 runs 17 residues. Germline CDR1 is SGHDT and CDR2 is YYEEEE. Written as DNA, the CDR3 is TGTGCCAGCAGCTCCGAGGGGGACAGGGGATGGGGAGAGACCCAGTACTTC. It is translated as CASSSEGDRGWGETQYF.

In this sample, this clone turned up a few times. The CDR3 spells CASSQESTEAFF. The CDR3 DNA sequence: TGCGCCAGCAGCCAGGAAAGTACAGAAGCTTTCTTT. V gene TRBV5-1 combines with J gene TRBJ1-1; no definite D call. Germline assignment: CDR1 SGHRS and CDR2 YFSETQ. Trimming removed 4 bases at V and 8 bases at J, with 12 bases between. There are 12 residues in the CDR3.

This clone appeared a single time. V gene TRBV2 combines with J gene TRBJ2-7; D gene unclear. V was clipped by 0 bases and J by 3 bases, with 6 bases between them. The germline gives CDR1 SNHLY, CDR2 FYNNEI. The CDR3 is made up of 13 amino acids. CDR3 sequence: CASSEAFYYEQYF. CDR3 DNA sequence: TGTGCCAGCAGTGAAGCGTTTTACTACGAGCAGTACTTC. Looking up the rest from reference TRBV2 and TRBJ2-7 gives the full variable domain: EPEVTQTPSHQVTQMGQEVILRCVPISNHLYFYWYRQILGQKVEFLVSFYNNEISEKSEIFDDQFSVERPDGSNFTLKIRSTKLEDSAMYFCASSEAFYYEQYFGPGTRLTVT.

The chain links TRBV7-2 to TRBJ1-1, with 9 nucleotides matching TRBD1. CDR3 length equals 14 residues. Trimming removed 5 bases from V and 6 bases from J; junction bases left unmatched: 7. The germline V gene encodes CDR1 SGHTA and CDR2 FQGNSA. The CDR3 loop reads CASSKTGTGSEAFF. The DNA of the CDR3 is TGTGCCAGCAGCAAAACCGGGACAGGGTCTGAAGCTTTCTTT.

This chain joins TRBV7-3 and TRBJ1-1; 8 bases line up with TRBD1. The CDR3 totals 13 residues. The germline CDR1 and CDR2 sequences are SGHTA and FQGTGA. V gave up 7 bases and J gave up 5 bases; unmatched junction bases: 6. The CDR3 here is CASKAQGGTEAFF. For the CDR3, the DNA is TGTGCCAGCAAGGCACAGGGGGGGACTGAAGCTTTCTTT.